Listed below are T cell receptor beta chains from one sample, sequenced in a study of T cell responses to AZD1222 COVID-19 vaccine. Here immunoSEQ multiplex PCR was the method, and the copy in TCRdb shows in-frame clones only, minus some. The profile shows about 140,000 clones, 80% to 95% of them singletons. The material sequenced was peripheral blood, taken 28 days after the second AZD1222 dose. These receptors originate from an adult who received the AZD1222 COVID-19 vaccine. Each CDR3 is given with its conserved first and last residue. A D gene is named only where the DNA matches it firmly. The size of a clone is reported for some rows only, either as once, few or many, or as a class for expanded clones.

size,J,V,D,DNA,CDR3
-,TRBJ1-3,TRBV28,-,TGTGCCAGCACTTCGACGACTGGAAACACCATATATTTT,CASTSTTGNTIYF
-,TRBJ2-7,TRBV10-3,TRBD1,TGTGCCATCAGTGAAGGTTCTGGGACAGGCTACGAGCAGTACTTC,CAISEGSGTGYEQYF
-,TRBJ1-2,TRBV7-8,-,TGTGCCAGCAGCCTCGACAGCATTTATGGCTACACCTTC,CASSLDSIYGYTF
once,TRBJ2-1,TRBV18,TRBD1,TGTGCCAGCTCCCTAACCCCGGGACAGGGGTCTAGACCCTACAATGAGCAGTTCTTC,CASSLTPGQGSRPYNEQFF
-,TRBJ1-4,TRBV7-9,-,TGTGCCAGCAGCTCCGGTGTTCAGGTGGGCGAAAAACTGTTTTTT,CASSSGVQVGEKLFF
-,TRBJ2-1,TRBV6-5,TRBD2,TGTGCCAGCAGTACTACTAGCGGGGGAGACAATGAGCAGTTCTTC,CASSTTSGGDNEQFF
-,TRBJ2-1,TRBV6-5,TRBD1,TGTGCCAGCAGTTCCCGGACAGGGGTTTATGACAATGAGCAGTTCTTC,CASSSRTGVYDNEQFF
-,TRBJ2-5,TRBV25-1,-,TGTGCCAGCAGGGGTCTGAGGATGATCAACCAAGAGACCCAGTACTTC,CASRGLRMINQETQYF
-,TRBJ1-1,TRBV18,-,TGTGCCAGCTCACCATTAAACACTGAAGCTTTCTTT,CASSPLNTEAFF
once,TRBJ2-3,TRBV2,-,TGTGCCAGCAGTGAAGCGAACATGAGGGATACGCAGTATTTT,CASSEANMRDTQYF
-,TRBJ1-2,TRBV3-1/TRBV3-2,TRBD1,TGTGCCAGCAGCCAGGCCGGGGGGACAGGGAAGCCCGAATCCTATGGCTACACCTTC,CASSQAGGTGKPESYGYTF
-,TRBJ1-1,TRBV3-1/TRBV3-2,TRBD1,TGTGCCAGCAGCCGGACGCGGGGACAGGGCACTGAAGCTTTCTTT,CASSRTRGQGTEAFF
-,TRBJ2-1,TRBV13,-,TGTGCCAGCAGTTCGACTAGAACAGCCGCCAATGAGCAGTTCTTC,CASSSTRTAANEQFF
-,TRBJ2-3,TRBV29-1,-,TGCAGCGTTGCGGGTTCGGGGGAGCGCACAGATACGCAGTATTTT,CSVAGSGERTDTQYF
-,TRBJ2-3,TRBV19,-,TGTGCCAGTAGTATACTCCGGCCAGGATCCACAGATACGCAGTATTTT,CASSILRPGSTDTQYF
once,TRBJ2-7,TRBV3-1/TRBV3-2,-,TGTGCCAGCAGCCAAGGAGGGTTATCCTACGAGCAGTACTTC,CASSQGGLSYEQYF
-,TRBJ1-6,TRBV11-2,-,TGTGCCAGCAGCCTACCGGGCCCACATTCACCCCTCCACTTT,CASSLPGPHSPLHF
-,TRBJ2-7,TRBV14,TRBD1,TGTGCCAGCAGCCAAGAGGGGACAGGGGTGGCCGAGCAGTACTTC,CASSQEGTGVAEQYF
-,TRBJ2-3,TRBV5-1,-,TGCGCCAGCAGCTTGGAATCGGACAGCAGCACAGATACGCAGTATTTT,CASSLESDSSTDTQYF
-,TRBJ1-2,TRBV19,-,TGTGCCAGTAGTACCCGGGAACAAGGCTATGGCTACACCTTC,CASSTREQGYGYTF
-,TRBJ2-7,TRBV7-9,-,TGTGCCAGCAGCTTCCGTGGGGGTCACCTCACCTACGAGCAGTACTTC,CASSFRGGHLTYEQYF
-,TRBJ1-1,TRBV9,-,TGTGCCAGCAGCGGCAGGAACACTGAAGCTTTCTTT,CASSGRNTEAFF
-,TRBJ2-1,TRBV7-3,-,TGTGCCAGCAGCTTACCCCCTCCATCGGGAGAGCAGTTCTTC,CASSLPPPSGEQFF
-,TRBJ2-3,TRBV4-1,-,TGCGCCAGCAGCCAGGGGGACTTTAGCACAGATACGCAGTATTTT,CASSQGDFSTDTQYF
-,TRBJ1-2,TRBV3-1/TRBV3-2,TRBD1,TGTGCCAGCAGCTACCAGGGGGCAGACTATGGCTACACCTTC,CASSYQGADYGYTF
-,TRBJ1-6,TRBV25-1,-,TGTGCCAGCAGTGAATTATCAGGGCGCTCACCCCTCCACTTT,CASSELSGRSPLHF
-,TRBJ2-7,TRBV7-8,-,TGTGCCAGCAGCCCTAACCCGCCCCGTTCCTACGAGCAGTACTTC,CASSPNPPRSYEQYF
-,TRBJ2-2,TRBV7-9,TRBD1,TGTGCCAGCAGCTTAGTAGGGACAGGGACCACCGGGGAGCTGTTTTTT,CASSLVGTGTTGELFF
-,TRBJ2-2,TRBV6-5,-,TGTGCCAGCAGGGGAGTCACCGGGGAGCTGTTTTTT,CASRGVTGELFF
-,TRBJ2-1,TRBV11-2,TRBD2,TGTGCCAGCAGCCCCTTTGGGGTAGCGGGATGGAATGAGCAGTTCTTC,CASSPFGVAGWNEQFF
-,TRBJ1-6,TRBV12-3/TRBV12-4,-,TGTGCCAGCAGTCTCAGGGTTCGTTCACCCCTCCACTTT,CASSLRVRSPLHF
-,TRBJ2-3,TRBV15,-,TGTGCCACCAGCACCACAGATACGCAGTATTTT,CATSTTDTQYF
-,TRBJ1-4,TRBV27,TRBD1,TGTGCCAGCAGTCCCAGGGGGGGAGATGGTGAAAAACTGTTTTTT,CASSPRGGDGEKLFF
-,TRBJ2-1,TRBV5-4,TRBD2,TGTGCCAGCAGCTTGAGTAGCGGGGCGGGCAATGAGCAGTTCTTC,CASSLSSGAGNEQFF
-,TRBJ1-5,TRBV7-8,TRBD1,TGTGCCAGCAGCGACCGACAGGGGAATCAGCCCCAGCATTTT,CASSDRQGNQPQHF
-,TRBJ2-1,TRBV3-1/TRBV3-2,TRBD2,TGTGCCAGCAGCCAACCCAACTGGGGGGGTGAGCAGTTCTTC,CASSQPNWGGEQFF
-,TRBJ2-7,TRBV6-2/TRBV6-3,-,TGTGCCAGCAGTTCTGTGGTCGCCGGGGGCCAGGAAGGCGAGCAGTACTTC,CASSSVVAGGQEGEQYF
few,TRBJ1-1,TRBV3-1/TRBV3-2,-,TGTGCCAGCAGCCAGTGGGGTACCACTGAAGCTTTCTTT,CASSQWGTTEAFF
-,TRBJ2-7,TRBV4-3,-,TGCGCCAGCAGCCAAGCCTTAGGTGGGTTCCACGAGCAGTACTTC,CASSQALGGFHEQYF
-,TRBJ1-5,TRBV10-3,-,TGTGCCATCAGCCCACAGGGTAATCAGCCCCAGCATTTT,CAISPQGNQPQHF
-,TRBJ2-2,TRBV11-2,TRBD1,TGTGCCAGCACCGACCGACAGGGATTTAACACCGGGGAGCTGTTTTTT,CASTDRQGFNTGELFF
-,TRBJ2-5,TRBV7-2,-,TGTGCCAGCAGCCAAGGGCGGGCGGGGGAGACCCAGTACTTC,CASSQGRAGETQYF
-,TRBJ2-4,TRBV6-2/TRBV6-3,-,TGTGCCAGCAGCCGGCGTCAAAGGGGCATTCAGTACTTC,CASSRRQRGIQYF
-,TRBJ1-5,TRBV6-2/TRBV6-3,TRBD1,TGTGCCAGCAGTGATGGACAGGGTGTACAGCCCCAGCATTTT,CASSDGQGVQPQHF
-,TRBJ1-4,TRBV9,TRBD1,TGTGCCAGCAGCCCTGAGCCCAGGGGGCGGTTTAATGAAAAACTGTTTTTT,CASSPEPRGRFNEKLFF
once,TRBJ1-6,TRBV4-2,-,TGTGCCAGCAGTAGGGGTTATAATTCACCCCTCCACTTT,CASSRGYNSPLHF
-,TRBJ2-3,TRBV5-4,-,TGTGCCAGCAGTCTTTCGTTTTCGGAGCCGCTAGATACGCAGTATTTT,CASSLSFSEPLDTQYF
-,TRBJ2-7,TRBV11-2,TRBD2,TGTGCCAGCAGAAGGGCGGGGGGGATCGGCGAGCAGTACTTC,CASRRAGGIGEQYF
-,TRBJ2-1,TRBV21-1,-,TGTGCCAGCCCTCGGGGACAGGGGCCTAATGAGCAGTTCTTC,CASPRGQGPNEQFF
-,TRBJ1-2,TRBV5-8,-,TGTGCCAGCAGCAAGGGCCGAGGAAAGGGTGGTTATGGCTACACCTTC,CASSKGRGKGGYGYTF
-,TRBJ2-7,TRBV6-2/TRBV6-3,TRBD2,TGTGCCACCAGCGGGAGGATCGGCGAGCAGTACTTC,CATSGRIGEQYF
-,TRBJ2-7,TRBV5-1,-,TGCGCCAGCAGCTCACACCGGGACGGGCAAACGTTGCAGTACTTC,CASSSHRDGQTLQYF
-,TRBJ1-6,TRBV25-1,-,TGTGCCACCCGGGACCACCTTAATTCACCCCTCCACTTT,CATRDHLNSPLHF
-,TRBJ1-1,TRBV25-1,-,TGTGCCTCCCGAAAGAACACTGAAGCTTTCTTT,CASRKNTEAFF